Sequencing of this TCR beta chain was carried out in a study of blood T cell repertoires in COVID-19. Looking at the study overall: There were acute and convalescent COVID-19 samples, and they came from the United States, Italy and Spain. T cells, B-cell-depleted T cells, or PBMCs provided the cDNA or gDNA that served as material.

Original processing methods: Amplification from reference gene primers served as the basis for estimated nucleated cell counts. Only in-frame clones appear in the TCRdb table, and some are missing; sequencing was by immunoSEQ multiplex PCR. D and trimming come from the DNA, and the V and J calls and clone size come from that table. The repertoire includes roughly 32,000 clones, more than 75% of them detected once, and about 14% sits in the top ten. Germline assignment: CDR1 SGHTA and CDR2 FQGTGA. Trimming shortened V by 2 bases and J by 0 bases, and 8 bases separated the two germline ends. The CDR3 totals 14 residues.

Sequenced sample: peripheral blood. The sequence was collected from a man aged 55 to 70 with active COVID-19. The chain joins TRBV7-3 to TRBJ2-7; D remains ambiguous. For the CDR3, the DNA is TGTGCCAGCAGCTTAGATCCTAACTCCTACGAGCAGTACTTC. It yields the protein CASSLDPNSYEQYF.